The T cell receptor beta chain under discussion was sequenced for a study of control samples from healthy donors and cancer patients. TCRdb keeps only in-frame clones here, not all; method: immunoSEQ multiplex PCR. The data show about 51,000 clones, roughly 90% seen once. Sequenced sample: PBMCs. This receptor was obtained from a man aged 45-65 years with head and neck cancer.

This CDR3 reads CASSRSSGANTEAFF. CDR3 coding DNA: TGTGCCAGCAGCCGATCGTCAGGGGCGAACACTGAAGCTTTCTTT. The chain links TRBV27 to TRBJ1-1; maybe TRBD1 (6 bases). This CDR3 has 15 amino acids. Germline V gene data show CDR1 as MNHEY and CDR2 as SMNVEV (reference sequence). Trimming shortened V by 6 bases and J by 1 base, and 15 bases separated the two germline ends.